These T cell receptor beta chains were read from a single sample in a study of shared clonotypes between healthy human individuals. TCRdb's table, derived via immunoSEQ multiplex PCR, lists solely in-frame clones and lacks some. The sample carries roughly 590,000 clones, over 95% recorded once. The sequencing sample was made of naive CD8+ T cells sorted from blood. Every receptor here comes from a woman aged 30 to 39 in good health. Each CDR3 is given with its conserved first and last residue. The D gene is left open where the match is weak. Rows may omit the clone size; those that give it use once, few, many or a size class.

abundance | j_gene | v_gene | d_gene | CDR3nt | CDR3aa
- | TRBJ1-2 | TRBV19 | TRBD1 | TGTGCCAGTAGTCCGGGACAGAGCCCATTCTATGGCTACACCTTC | CASSPGQSPFYGYTF
- | TRBJ2-1 | TRBV5-6 | TRBD1 | TGTGCCAGCAGCTGGGGGACAGACTCCTACAATGAGCAGTTCTTC | CASSWGTDSYNEQFF
- | TRBJ1-1 | TRBV4-1 | - | TGCGCCAGCAGCCAGGGGAAGGTCACTGAAGCTTTCTTT | CASSQGKVTEAFF
once | TRBJ1-2 | TRBV19 | - | TGTGCCAGTAGTATCCCTGGACTATGGGATGGCTACACCTTC | CASSIPGLWDGYTF
- | TRBJ1-1 | TRBV28 | - | TGTGCCAGCAGTTTTAGGGGGGGCACTGAAGCTTTCTTT | CASSFRGGTEAFF
few | TRBJ1-4 | TRBV5-1 | TRBD1 | TGCGCCAGCGAGGACAGGCGAAATGAAAAACTGTTTTTT | CASEDRRNEKLFF
- | TRBJ2-1 | TRBV6-1 | - | TGTGCCAGCAGGGGAGGAATCGGCGATGAGCAGTTCTTC | CASRGGIGDEQFF
- | TRBJ1-2 | TRBV14 | - | TGTGCCAGCAGCCACCCCAGGGTCCAGTCCCACGGGTACTATGGCTACACCTTC | CASSHPRVQSHGYYGYTF
- | TRBJ1-2 | TRBV10-3 | - | TGTGCCATCAGTGAAATAAGGGATAACTATGGCTACACCTTC | CAISEIRDNYGYTF
- | TRBJ2-7 | TRBV27 | - | TGTGCCAGCAGTTTACGGGGGTTCTACGAGCAGTACTTC | CASSLRGFYEQYF
- | TRBJ1-1 | TRBV6-5 | - | TGTGCCAGCGGGCTTGGTTATACCATGAACACTGAAGCTTTCTTT | CASGLGYTMNTEAFF
- | TRBJ2-7 | TRBV28 | TRBD2 | TGTGCCAGCAGTTTAATTGCGGGGGACTACGAGCAGTACTTC | CASSLIAGDYEQYF
once | TRBJ2-5 | TRBV2 | - | TGTGCCAGCAGTGACCGGGCGAACCCGCAAGAGACCCAGTACTTC | CASSDRANPQETQYF
- | TRBJ2-5 | TRBV19 | - | TGTGCCAGTAGTACGTTTAAAGCGAGTCAAGAGATCACCCAGTACTTC | CASSTFKASQEITQYF
- | TRBJ2-7 | TRBV5-4 | TRBD2 | TGTGCCAGCAGCTTGGTGGCGGGAGGGGAGTACGAGCAGTACTTC | CASSLVAGGEYEQYF
- | TRBJ2-7 | TRBV28 | TRBD2 | TGTGCCAGCAATTTAGCGGGAGGCGACGAGCAGTACTTC | CASNLAGGDEQYF
- | TRBJ2-7 | TRBV28 | - | TGTGCCAGCAGTTTATCGGGCAGTGACTCAATCTACGAGCAGTACTTC | CASSLSGSDSIYEQYF
once | TRBJ2-2 | TRBV14 | TRBD2 | TGTGCCAGCAGCCAAGCGGGAGGGCGCACCGGGGAGCTGTTTTTT | CASSQAGGRTGELFF
- | TRBJ2-7 | TRBV11-1 | - | TGTGCCAGCAGCCCACCGACAGAGATTTGGGGGACGGCGGCCTACGAGCAGTACTTC | CASSPPTEIWGTAAYEQYF
few | TRBJ1-2 | TRBV7-9 | TRBD1 | TGTGCCAGCAGCTTCCCGACAGGGAATCGCGTTGGCTACACCTTC | CASSFPTGNRVGYTF
- | TRBJ1-4 | TRBV7-9 | - | TGTGCCAGCAGAACAGGGTCTAATGAAAAACTGTTTTTT | CASRTGSNEKLFF
once | TRBJ2-2 | TRBV5-6 | - | TGTGCCAGCAGCTCTTACACGGCGAACACCGGGGAGCTGTTTTTT | CASSSYTANTGELFF
- | TRBJ2-1 | TRBV2 | TRBD2 | TGTGCCAGCTTGGGACTAGCGGGGGTGGAGCAGTTCTTC | CASLGLAGVEQFF
- | TRBJ2-5 | TRBV7-6 | - | TGTGCCAGCAGCTTAGCGGGGATTCAAGAGACCCAGTACTTC | CASSLAGIQETQYF
few | TRBJ1-1 | TRBV4-2 | - | TGTGCCAGCAGCCAAGGGCAGACAGACACTGAAGCTTTCTTT | CASSQGQTDTEAFF
- | TRBJ1-1 | TRBV7-9 | TRBD1 | TGTGCCAGCAGCTCGACAGGGCTGAACACTGAAGCTTTCTTT | CASSSTGLNTEAFF
- | TRBJ2-1 | TRBV4-2 | - | TGTGCCAGCAGCCAAGCGGAGGGCTCCTACAATGAGCAGTTCTTC | CASSQAEGSYNEQFF
once | TRBJ1-5 | TRBV9 | TRBD1 | TGTGCCAGCAGCTCAGGGGGGGGACCAGGGCAGCCCCAGCATTTT | CASSSGGGPGQPQHF
- | TRBJ1-5 | TRBV28 | - | TGTGCCAGCAGTTTACAGGGTAGGGATCAGCCCCAGCATTTT | CASSLQGRDQPQHF
once | TRBJ2-3 | TRBV9 | TRBD2 | TGTGCCAGCCCAACCACTGGCGGGAGGAGCACAGATACGCAGTATTTT | CASPTTGGRSTDTQYF
- | TRBJ2-7 | TRBV28 | TRBD2 | TGTGCCAGCAGCTCTACTAGCGGGAGCTCCTACGAGCAGTACTTC | CASSSTSGSSYEQYF
- | TRBJ2-7 | TRBV6-5 | TRBD1 | TGTGCCACCAGACAGGGGCTGGGCCCTACCTACGAGCAGTACTTC | CATRQGLGPTYEQYF
- | TRBJ2-7 | TRBV19 | - | TGTGCCAGTAGTATAGGTGGACACCACGAGCAGTACTTC | CASSIGGHHEQYF
- | TRBJ2-7 | TRBV5-5 | - | TGTGCCAGCAGCTTGGGTAGGACCAGCTCCTACGAGCAGTACTTC | CASSLGRTSSYEQYF
- | TRBJ2-1 | TRBV5-6 | - | TGTGCCAGCAGCTTGGATTTCGGCCGGGTCTACAATGAGCAGTTCTTC | CASSLDFGRVYNEQFF
- | TRBJ2-3 | TRBV7-9 | - | TGTGCCAGCAGAACACTAGAAGATACGCAGTATTTT | CASRTLEDTQYF
- | TRBJ1-1 | TRBV11-2 | - | TGTGCCAGCAGCTCCTCCTATTATGAAGCTTTCTTT | CASSSSYYEAFF
- | TRBJ2-7 | TRBV7-9 | - | TGTGCCAGCAGCTTAGTTCCTAGCAGCTCCTACGAGCAGTACTTC | CASSLVPSSSYEQYF
once | TRBJ2-7 | TRBV5-4 | TRBD2 | TGTGCCAGCAGGTGGGGGGTAGCGGGAGAATCCTACGAGCAGTACTTC | CASRWGVAGESYEQYF